This is a list of T cell receptor beta chains from one sample in a study of CD8 T cells in ankylosing spondylitis. MiXCR, run by TCRdb on the 5' RACE reads, gives a single entry per CDR3 protein. The data show some 800,000 distinct CDR3 sequences, with 12% seen just once and less than 0.65% held by the top ten. The sequencing sample was made of blood, either unsorted or a sorted T cell fraction (not recorded which). Receptors originate from a male donor with ankylosing spondylitis. The CDR3 runs from the conserved cysteine through the conserved F or W. Expanded clones are given a class, and other clones once, few, many or no size at all.

size: many
J: TRBJ1-1
V: TRBV5-1
CDR3: CASSLAGGQLGTEAFF

size: -
J: TRBJ1-1
V: TRBV6-1
CDR3: CASSVRGGTTEAFF

size: many
J: TRBJ1-2
V: TRBV20-1
CDR3: CSASGQAGYRGYTF

size: many
J: TRBJ2-3
V: TRBV7-2
CDR3: CASSSYRPADTQYF

size: -
J: TRBJ2-2
V: TRBV3-1
CDR3: CATRGQGQTGELFF

size: few
J: TRBJ2-7
V: TRBV9
CDR3: CASSVGARLTSYEQYF

size: -
J: TRBJ2-3
V: TRBV6-5
CDR3: CASSYGFGTDTQYF

size: many
J: TRBJ1-3
V: TRBV4-2
CDR3: CASSPGTGTSRSIYF

size: -
J: TRBJ2-3
V: TRBV30
CDR3: CAWSEAPLLTDTQYF

size: few
J: TRBJ1-4
V: TRBV2
CDR3: CASIGDSHNEKLFF

size: -
J: TRBJ1-2
V: TRBV12-3/TRBV12-4
CDR3: CASSLRGQGTSNYGYTF

size: few
J: TRBJ1-5
V: TRBV20-1
CDR3: CSARKGFIQPQHF

size: -
J: TRBJ2-7
V: TRBV6-1
CDR3: CASTLTGGDEQYF

size: -
J: TRBJ2-1
V: TRBV10-3
CDR3: CAIDDTSYNEQFF

size: -
J: TRBJ1-2
V: TRBV27
CDR3: CASSTGRGYTF

size: -
J: TRBJ2-3
V: TRBV9
CDR3: CASSVESLWDTQYF

size: few
J: TRBJ2-7
V: TRBV7-2
CDR3: CASSKALANYEQYF

size: -
J: TRBJ2-1
V: TRBV10-1
CDR3: CASSDHSGTDEQFF

size: few
J: TRBJ2-1
V: TRBV20-1
CDR3: CSASQVGPWTVQFF

size: many
J: TRBJ2-3
V: TRBV6-2/TRBV6-3
CDR3: CASSRTSGEPLPRTDTQYF

size: -
J: TRBJ2-7
V: TRBV6-5
CDR3: CASSYSSWSYEQYF

size: -
J: TRBJ2-3
V: TRBV11-2
CDR3: CASSHSGGGGDTQYF

size: many
J: TRBJ1-5
V: TRBV10-3
CDR3: CAISDSRDGQPQHF

size: -
J: TRBJ1-1
V: TRBV6-1
CDR3: CASSEAYQRGTEAFF

size: many
J: TRBJ1-5
V: TRBV12-3/TRBV12-4
CDR3: CASSWGGAGNQPQHF

size: -
J: TRBJ1-4
V: TRBV6-1
CDR3: CATLPWAAKTNEKLFF

size: few
J: TRBJ2-3
V: TRBV5-1
CDR3: CASSSREGSHTDTQYF